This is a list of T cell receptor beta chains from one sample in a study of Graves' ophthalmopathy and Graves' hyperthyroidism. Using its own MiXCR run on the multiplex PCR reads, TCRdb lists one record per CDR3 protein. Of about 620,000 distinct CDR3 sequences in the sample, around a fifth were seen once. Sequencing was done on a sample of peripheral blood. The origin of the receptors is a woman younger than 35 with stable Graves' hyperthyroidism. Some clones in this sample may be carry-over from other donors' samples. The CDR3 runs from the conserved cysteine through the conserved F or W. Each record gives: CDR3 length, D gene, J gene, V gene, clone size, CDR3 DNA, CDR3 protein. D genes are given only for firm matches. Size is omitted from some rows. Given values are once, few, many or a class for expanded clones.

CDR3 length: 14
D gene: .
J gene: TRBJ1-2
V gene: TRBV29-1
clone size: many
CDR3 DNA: TGCAGCGTTCTCGGGCTACCTGGTGGCTATGGCTACACCTTC
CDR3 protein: CSVLGLPGGYGYTF

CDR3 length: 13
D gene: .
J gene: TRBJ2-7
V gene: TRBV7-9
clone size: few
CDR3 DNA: TGTGCCAGCAGCTCAGGTCCGGGCTACGAGCAGTACTTC
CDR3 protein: CASSSGPGYEQYF

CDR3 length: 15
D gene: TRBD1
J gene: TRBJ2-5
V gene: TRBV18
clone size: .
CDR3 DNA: TGTGCCAGCTCACCAAGGACAGGGGGCGAGGAGACCCAGTACTTC
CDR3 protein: CASSPRTGGEETQYF

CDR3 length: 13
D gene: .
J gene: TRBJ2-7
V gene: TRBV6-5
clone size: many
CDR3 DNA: TGTGCCAGCAGTCGGGACGGCATCTACGAGCAGTACTTC
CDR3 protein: CASSRDGIYEQYF

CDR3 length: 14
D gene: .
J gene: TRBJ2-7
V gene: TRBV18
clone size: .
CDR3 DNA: TGTGCCAGCTCTTCCCGACAAAGCTCCTACGAGCAGTACTTC
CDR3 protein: CASSSRQSSYEQYF

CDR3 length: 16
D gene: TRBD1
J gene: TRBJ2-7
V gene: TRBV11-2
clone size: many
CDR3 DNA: TGTGCCAGCAGCTCGCCGGGACAGGTGACAACCTACGAGCAGTACTTC
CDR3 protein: CASSSPGQVTTYEQYF

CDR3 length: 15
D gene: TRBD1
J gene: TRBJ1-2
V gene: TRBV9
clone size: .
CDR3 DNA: TGTGCCAGCAGCCCCCCGGACAGGGGAAACTATGGCTACACCTTC
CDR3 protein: CASSPPDRGNYGYTF

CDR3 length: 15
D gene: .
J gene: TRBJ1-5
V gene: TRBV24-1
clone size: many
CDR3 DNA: TGTGCCACCAGTGACCCCGGCAAGGCGGGACAGCCCCAGCATTTT
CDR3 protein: CATSDPGKAGQPQHF

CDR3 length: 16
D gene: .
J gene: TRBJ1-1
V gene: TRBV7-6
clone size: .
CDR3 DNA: TGTGCCAGCAGCTTAGCTTTGGGGCCGATGAACACTGAAGCTTTCTTT
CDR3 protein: CASSLALGPMNTEAFF

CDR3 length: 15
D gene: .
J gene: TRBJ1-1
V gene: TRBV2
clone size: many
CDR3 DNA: TGTGCCAGCAGACCCTCTCGGACGAAGAACACTGAAGCTTTCTTT
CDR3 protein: CASRPSRTKNTEAFF

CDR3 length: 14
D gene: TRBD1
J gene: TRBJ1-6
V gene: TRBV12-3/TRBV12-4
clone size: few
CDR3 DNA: TGTGCCAGCAGCCCGGGACAGGGAGGTTCACACCTCCACTTT
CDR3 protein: CASSPGQGGSHLHF

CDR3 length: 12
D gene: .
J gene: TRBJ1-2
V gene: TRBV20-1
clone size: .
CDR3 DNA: TGCAGTGCAAGAGAGGCCGAAGGACGCTACACCTTC
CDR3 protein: CSAREAEGRYTF

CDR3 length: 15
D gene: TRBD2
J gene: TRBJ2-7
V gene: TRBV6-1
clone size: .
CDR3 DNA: TGTGCCAGCAGTGAAGCGGGCGGGAGGCTCTACGAGCAGTACTTC
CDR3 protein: CASSEAGGRLYEQYF

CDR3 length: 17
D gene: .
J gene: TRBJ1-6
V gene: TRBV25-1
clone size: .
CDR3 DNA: TGTGCCAGCAGTGAATATGCGGGGCAGGGGAGGGTAGAGGTCCTCCACTTT
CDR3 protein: CASSEYAGQGRVEVLHF

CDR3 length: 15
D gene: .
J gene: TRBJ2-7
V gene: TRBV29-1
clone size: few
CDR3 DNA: TGCAGCGTTGAAGACCCCACCGCAAATAGAGGCGAGCAGTACTTC
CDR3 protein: CSVEDPTANRGEQYF

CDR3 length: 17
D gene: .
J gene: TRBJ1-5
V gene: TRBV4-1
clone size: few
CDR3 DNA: TGCGCCAGCAGCCAACCAAAAGGTCTCAGGGGCAATCAGCCCCAGCATTTT
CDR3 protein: CASSQPKGLRGNQPQHF